These 10 T cell receptor beta chains were sequenced from one sample in a study of blood T cell repertoires in COVID-19. Here immunoSEQ multiplex PCR was the method, and the copy in TCRdb shows in-frame clones only, minus some. The repertoire holds over 40,000 clones, 86% seen once, with under 3.5% in the top ten. Sequenced material: peripheral blood. Every receptor here comes from a man at least 80 years old with acute or convalescent COVID-19.

The chain joins TRBV12-5 to TRBJ1-3, with TRBD1 as a possible D gene (5 bases). The CDR3 extends over 18 amino acids. V lost 0 bases, J lost 0 bases, and 15 bases lay in between. Germline assignment: CDR1 LGHNT and CDR2 FRNRAP. The CDR3 spells CASGLVRQLFNSGNTIYF. CDR3 coding DNA: TGTGCTAGTGGTTTGGTACGACAGCTCTTCAACTCTGGAAACACCATATATTTT. The full variable domain, its missing parts supplied by reference TRBV12-5 and TRBJ1-3, is DARVTQTPRHKVTEMGQEVTMRCQPILGHNTVFWYRQTMMQGLELLAYFRNRAPLDDSGMPKDRFSAEMPDATLATLKIQPSEPRDSAVYFCASGLVRQLFNSGNTIYFGEGSWLTVV.

The gene calls are TRBV6-5 and TRBJ1-2; TRBD1 matches 9 bases. Germline trimming cut 6 bases from V and 10 bases from J; bases unmatched to any gene: 6. The CDR3 contains 12 residues. The germline V gene has CDR1 MNHEY and CDR2 SVGAGI. The CDR3 sequence: CASSAWTGDYTF. CDR3 in DNA: TGTGCCAGCAGCGCCTGGACAGGGGACTACACCTTC.

The rearrangement joins TRBV6-5 to TRBJ1-1; 7 nucleotides line up with TRBD1. The CDR3 is made up of 15 amino acids. J lost 1 base, V lost 8 bases, and 10 bases had no gene match. Looked up from germline, CDR1 is MNHEY and CDR2 is SVGAGI. DNA of the CDR3: TGTGCCAGCCGAGCTCACAGGGGCAAGAACACTGAAGCTTTCTTT. This translates into CASRAHRGKNTEAFF.

This chain links TRBV10-3 with TRBJ1-4; 10 bases align to TRBD1. Losses at the gene ends were 9 bases for V and 6 bases for J; bases not matched to a gene: 4. The germline CDR1 and CDR2 sequences are ENHRY and SYGVKD. This CDR3 spans 13 amino acids. CDR3 coding DNA: TGTGCCATTTCGGACAGGGGGTATGAAAAACTGTTTTTT. Its protein is CAISDRGYEKLFF.

The chain joins TRBV27 to TRBJ2-1, with TRBD2 identical over 9 bases. The germline CDR1 and CDR2 sequences are MNHEY and SMNVEV (reference sequence). The length of the CDR3 is 16 residues. V gave up 2 bases and J gave up 2 bases; unmatched junction bases: 4. Here the CDR3 DNA reads TGTGCCAGCAGTTTACGGCTAGCGGGGACCTACAATGAGCAGTTCTTC. Protein product: CASSLRLAGTYNEQFF.

V is TRBV5-1 and J is TRBJ1-2; D might be TRBD1 (6 bases). Between the trimmed V and J ends, which lost 2 bases and 4 bases, there was a span of 12 bases. Germline-derived CDR1 and CDR2 are SGHRS and YFSETQ. The CDR3 has 14 residues. CDR3 in amino acids: CASSLEGQSYGYTF. The DNA of the CDR3 is TGCGCCAGCAGCTTAGAAGGACAGTCCTATGGCTACACCTTC.

DNA for the CDR3: TGCAGCGTTGCAGGTAGCTCTGGAAACACCATATATTTT. Amino acid sequence: CSVAGSSGNTIYF. The chain uses TRBV29-1 and TRBJ1-3; no definite D call. Trimming took off 4 bases at V and 0 bases at J, with 7 bases between the two ends. The CDR3 loop spans 13 amino acids. Germline CDR1 is SQVTM and CDR2 is ANQGSEA.

Only one count was recorded for this clone. This chain joins TRBV4-2 and TRBJ2-6; the match to TRBD2 covers 9 bases. Germline V gene lookup returns CDR1 LGHNA and CDR2 YNFKEQ. The CDR3 is 18 amino acids. V gave up 4 bases and J gave up 0 bases; unmatched junction bases: 7. CDR3 region: CASSPLTSGLSGANVLTF. DNA of the CDR3: TGTGCCAGCAGCCCACTGACTAGCGGCCTCTCTGGGGCCAACGTCCTGACTTTC.

The V gene is TRBV7-8, the J gene TRBJ1-2; TRBD1 agrees at 7 bases. V lost 3 bases to trimming and J lost 6 bases; unmatched junction nucleotides: 16. The CDR3 totals 17 residues. Germline loops: CDR1 SGHVS, CDR2 FQNEAQ. The CDR3 sequence is CASSLFALGQPSHGYTF. CDR3 bases: TGTGCCAGCAGCTTGTTTGCTTTGGGACAGCCCTCCCATGGCTACACCTTC.

This sequence joins TRBV5-1 and TRBJ1-6, with D hard to call. Germline CDR1 reads SGHRS; CDR2 reads YFSETQ. The CDR3 totals 14 residues. V gave up 5 bases and J gave up 4 bases, with 10 bases separating them. CDR3 in amino acids: CASRTESYNSPLHF. DNA of the CDR3: TGCGCCAGCAGAACAGAATCTTATAATTCACCCCTCCACTTT.